This T cell receptor (beta chain) was recovered during a study of a mutant IDH1 vaccine in newly diagnosed glioma. At the level of the study: The start of vaccination came 4-6 weeks after radiotherapy alone, or with temozolomide cycles.

Germline CDR1 reads LNHDA; CDR2 reads SQIVND (reference sequence). This CDR3 has 17 residues. V shed 4 bases and J 0 bases; nucleotides not matched to a gene: 5. As regards this clone: Its specificity is not known.

As for time point: week 5, during vaccination. Doses consisted of 300 ug of mutant IDH1 20-mer peptide each, paired with topical imiquimod. Clones were sequenced by immunoSEQ multiplex PCR, and TCRdb holds only the in-frame ones, with some missing. Of 25,000 to 30,000 clones in the sample, 65% to 80% were seen once. The sequencing used PBMCs, collected from a glioma patient whose treatment included an IDH1 peptide vaccine. The chain uses TRBV19 and TRBJ2-2, with 10 bases lining up with TRBD1. The receptor was isolated from a man in his forties with glioma. Some clones in this sample may be carry-over from other donors' samples. The CDR3 region is CASSTSGQGTNTGELFF. The CDR3 DNA sequence: TGTGCCAGTAGTACCTCGGGACAGGGGACGAACACCGGGGAGCTGTTTTTT.